The clone carrying this T cell receptor beta chain appeared a few times. Antigen specificity is unknown. The source of the sample is a study of regulatory T cells in long-lasting Graves disease. As to time point: persistent/refractory GD, antithyroid drugs over 5 years with positive TRAb. PBMC RNA was the source of the TCR library. Per the germline V gene, CDR1 is MNHEY and CDR2 is SVGEGT. J gave up 3 bases and V 0 bases, and 4 bases lay outside the gene matches. This CDR3 contains 15 residues. The TCR beta library used iRepertoire HTBI primers with Arm-PCR amplification of CDR3. One entry per CDR3 protein, called by TCRdb with MiXCR from the multiplex PCR reads. Of about 470,000 distinct CDR3 sequences listed, 20% to 25% were seen once; the top ten hold about 8.3%. Study observations and caveats: Persistent Graves' patients showed reduced TCR diversity versus newly diagnosed patients.

The source was peripheral blood mononuclear cells (PBMCs), collected when the disease was refractory, from a patient treated with antithyroid drugs. This chain joins TRBV6-2 or TRBV6-3 and TRBJ2-7, with 8 positions matching TRBD1. This TCR derives from a female donor with Graves disease. The DNA for the CDR3 is TGTGCCAGCAGTTACTCCAGGGACAGGAACTACGAGCAGTACTTC. Translated: CASSYSRDRNYEQYF.